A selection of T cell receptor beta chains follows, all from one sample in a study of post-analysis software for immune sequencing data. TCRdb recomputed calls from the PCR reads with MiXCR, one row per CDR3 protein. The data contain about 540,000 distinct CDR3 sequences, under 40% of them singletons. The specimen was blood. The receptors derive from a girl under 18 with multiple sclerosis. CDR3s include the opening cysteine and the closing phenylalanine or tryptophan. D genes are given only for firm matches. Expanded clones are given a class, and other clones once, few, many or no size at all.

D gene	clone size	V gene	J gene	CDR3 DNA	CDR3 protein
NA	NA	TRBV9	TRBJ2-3	TGTGCCAGCAGCGTAGGTGGAGGTAGCGGAAACACAGATACGCAGTATTTT	CASSVGGGSGNTDTQYF
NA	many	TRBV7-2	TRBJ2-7	TGTGCCAGCAGCCCCCTCGAGGGGGGTCCCTACGAGCAGTACTTC	CASSPLEGGPYEQYF
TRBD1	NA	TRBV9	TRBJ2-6	TGTGCCAGCAGCTCGGGACAGAGGGCCGCCCTGACTTTC	CASSSGQRAALTF
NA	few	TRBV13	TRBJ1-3	TGTGCCAGCAGCCCGACTGTCGGGAACACCATATATTTT	CASSPTVGNTIYF
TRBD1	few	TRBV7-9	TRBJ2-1	TGTGCCAGCAGCTTAGTAACAGGGGCAAAAGAGCAGTTCTTC	CASSLVTGAKEQFF
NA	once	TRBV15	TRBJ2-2	TGTGCCGCCAGCAGAGATCGAGAAACCGGGGAGCTGTTTTTT	CAASRDRETGELFF
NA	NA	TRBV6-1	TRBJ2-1	TGTGCCAGCACCAGACCCGAGGGTGGGCAGTTCTTC	CASTRPEGGQFF
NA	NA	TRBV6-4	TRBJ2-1	TGTGCCAGCAGTGACGGGAAGGATGAGAGCAATGAGCAGTTCTTC	CASSDGKDESNEQFF
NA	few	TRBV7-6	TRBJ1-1	TGTGCCAGCAGCTGGAACAGGAATGCGGACACTGAAGCTTTCTTT	CASSWNRNADTEAFF
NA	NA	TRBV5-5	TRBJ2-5	TGTGCCAGCAGCATATTACAGCGGGAGACCCAGTACTTC	CASSILQRETQYF